The 26 T cell receptor beta chains below were found in one sample sequenced in a study of shared clonotypes between healthy human individuals. The data were produced by immunoSEQ multiplex PCR, yet TCRdb's version contains in-frame clones alone and is incomplete. The sample includes a few million clones, just over 90% of them seen just once. The sequenced sample was naive CD4+ T cells from PBMCs. Subset described: CD45RA+ positively selected. The receptors here all came from a man younger than 35 in good health. Some clones in this sample may be carry-over from other donors' samples.

The chain carries TRBV6-4 and TRBJ2-3; 10 bases match TRBD2. The CDR3 is 15 amino acids. Germline CDR1 and CDR2: MRHNA and SNTAGT. Trimming at V came to 8 bases and at J to 6 bases, leaving 11 bases not matched to a gene. This CDR3 is CASAGEGLALDTQYF. CDR3 coding DNA: TGTGCCAGCGCCGGCGAGGGACTAGCGCTCGATACGCAGTATTTT.

This sequence joins TRBV27 and TRBJ2-2; a weak D match, TRBD2 (5 bases). CDR1 is MNHEY and CDR2 is SMNVEV in the germline V gene (reference sequence). This CDR3 is 15 amino acids long. Trimming pared 0 bases from V and 7 bases from J, leaving 12 bases between. Written as DNA, the CDR3 is TGTGCCAGCAGTTTATCTCGGGGAGAGAACGGGGAGCTGTTTTTT. Amino acid sequence: CASSLSRGENGELFF.

The rearrangement joins TRBV6-6 to TRBJ1-2, with D perhaps TRBD1 (6 bases). V lost 8 bases and J 7 bases, leaving 20 bases between the germline ends. CDR1 and CDR2 (germline): MNHNY, SVGAGI (reference sequence). The CDR3 contains 14 residues. The CDR3 loop is CASGGGGRALGYTF. For the CDR3, the DNA is TGTGCCAGCGGGGGCGGCGGACGGGCGCTTGGCTACACCTTC.

CDR3 sequence reads: CASRGLTKPRGELFF. The CDR3 region has the DNA TGTGCCAGCAGAGGACTTACTAAACCCCGCGGGGAGCTGTTTTTT. The V and J genes are TRBV6-5 and TRBJ2-2; D might be TRBD2 (5 bases). The germline V and J ends were trimmed by 6 bases and 7 bases, with 18 bases remaining between them. Germline V gives CDR1 MNHEY, CDR2 SVGAGI. The CDR3 totals 15 residues.

The chain employs TRBV25-1 and TRBJ1-1; no firm D call. The germline gives CDR1 MGHDK, CDR2 SYGVNS. The CDR3 covers 13 residues. Trimming removed 3 bases at V and 10 bases at J, with 15 bases between. The CDR3 DNA sequence: TGTGCCAGCAGTGAGCTGGCCGCCCCAACAGCTTTCTTT. Translating it yields CASSELAAPTAFF.

The rearrangement uses TRBV6-5 and TRBJ1-3; D unclear. There are 15 residues in the CDR3. Germline V gene sequence: CDR1 MNHEY, CDR2 SVGAGI. The V and J ends lost 6 bases and 4 bases respectively, with 16 bases between them. This CDR3 is CASRSHTNAGNTIYF. CDR3 in DNA: TGTGCCAGCAGATCCCACACAAATGCGGGAAACACCATATATTTT.

V gene TRBV9 combines with J gene TRBJ2-1; 8 bases align to TRBD2. Looked up from germline, CDR1 is SGDLS and CDR2 is YYNGEE. The length of the CDR3 is 14 residues. V lost 2 bases to trimming and J lost 4 bases; unmatched junction nucleotides: 2. CDR3 in amino acids: CASSVTSVYNEQFF. The DNA for the CDR3 is TGTGCCAGCAGCGTGACTAGCGTGTACAATGAGCAGTTCTTC.

The chain is built from TRBV20-1 and TRBJ2-7; D remains unclear. The CDR3 has 11 residues. CDR1 and CDR2 (germline): DFQATT, SNEGSKA (reference sequence). Between the trimmed V and J ends, which lost 7 bases and 0 bases, there was a span of 7 bases. CDR3 sequence: CSGASSYEQYF. The CDR3 DNA reads TGCAGTGGAGCGAGCTCCTACGAGCAGTACTTC.

In nucleotides, the CDR3 is TGTGCCAGCAGTCTAAATCCGGGACAGAAAAACACCATATATTTT. Protein: CASSLNPGQKNTIYF. The chain joins TRBV28 to TRBJ1-3, with 7 bases that match TRBD1. The CDR3 is 15 residues long. CDR1 is MDHEN and CDR2 is SYDVKM in the germline V gene. J was trimmed by 6 bases and V by 5 bases; bases with no gene match: 10.

Of note for this clone: Other DNA variants within this sample encode the same CDR3. The genes are TRBV18 and TRBJ2-7; D gene ambiguous. Germline V CDR1 and CDR2: KGHSH, LQKENI. The CDR3 totals 12 residues. With 6 bases removed from V and 4 bases from J, the gap between germline ends came to 10 bases. The CDR3 sequence: CASSPGIYEQYF. The CDR3 DNA reads as TGTGCCAGCTCCCCCGGCATATACGAGCAGTACTTC.

To note about this clone: The same CDR3 also results from other DNA sequences found in this sample. The CDR3 protein is CASSLEGDSNQPQHF. CDR3 DNA sequence: TGCGCCAGCAGCTTGGAAGGGGATAGCAATCAGCCCCAGCATTTT. The chain combines TRBV5-1 with TRBJ1-5; D possibly corresponds to TRBD1 (5 bases). Trimming took 0 bases from V and 0 from J, leaving 7 bases between them. The CDR3 loop spans 15 amino acids. Germline V gene lookup returns CDR1 SGHRS and CDR2 YFSETQ.

This CDR3 reads CASSGQRAIYNEQFF. Here the CDR3 DNA reads TGTGCCAGCTCAGGACAGCGGGCGATATACAATGAGCAGTTCTTC. The genes are TRBV18 and TRBJ2-1, with D perhaps TRBD1 or TRBD2 (6 bases each). CDR3 length: 15 amino acids. V dropped 5 bases and J dropped 4 bases, with 15 bases sitting between them. Germline CDR1 and CDR2: KGHSH and LQKENI.

The rearrangement links TRBV27 to TRBJ2-7, with D perhaps matching TRBD2 (5 bases). V gave up 5 bases and J gave up 3 bases, with 11 bases separating them. Looked up from germline, CDR1 is MNHEY and CDR2 is SMNVEV (reference sequence). The CDR3 length is 13 residues. DNA for the CDR3: TGTGCCAGCAGTGTGCGGACTGGCTACGAGCAGTACTTC. Its protein product is CASSVRTGYEQYF.

The V gene is TRBV5-1, the J gene TRBJ2-2; 7 bases align to TRBD1. The CDR3 length is 15 residues. From germline, CDR1 is SGHRS and CDR2 YFSETQ. V lost 3 bases and J lost 6; bases outside the gene matches: 8. The CDR3 region has the DNA TGCGCCAGCAGCTCCGGAACAGGGGATTCCGGGGAGCTGTTTTTT. This translates into CASSSGTGDSGELFF.

This chain uses TRBV4-3 with TRBJ1-5; D call uncertain. The CDR3 extends over 15 amino acids. The germline gives CDR1 LGHNA, CDR2 YSLEER. V dropped 4 bases and J dropped 2 bases, with 12 bases sitting between them. Here the CDR3 DNA reads TGCGCCAGCAGCCCCTGGGTAGAGGGCAATCAGCCCCAGCATTTT. Its protein is CASSPWVEGNQPQHF.

Concerning this clone: Mismatch with germline at one junction end may stem from a read error. This chain connects TRBV2 to TRBJ1-4; D uncertain. CDR3 length equals 11 residues. CDR1 SNHLY and CDR2 FYNNEI come from the germline V gene. This CDR3 is CASSEAQLVYF. CDR3 bases: TGTGCCAGCAGTGAAGCTCAACTTGTCTATTTT.

With regard to this clone: Additional DNA sequences in this sample encode the identical CDR3. This chain uses TRBV5-1 with TRBJ1-5; 7 nucleotides agree with TRBD1. CDR3 size: 14 residues. Trimming removed 0 bases from V and 7 bases from J; junction bases left unmatched: 4. Germline V gives CDR1 SGHRS, CDR2 YFSETQ. The CDR3 protein is CASSLGQGGQPQHF. The CDR3 nucleotides are TGCGCCAGCAGCTTGGGACAGGGCGGCCAGCCCCAGCATTTT.

The chain carries TRBV7-8 and TRBJ1-1; TRBD1 matches at 7 bases. After removal of 1 base from V and 0 bases from J, the junction contained 14 bases not matched to a gene. This CDR3 spans 19 amino acids. Germline assignment: CDR1 SGHVS and CDR2 FQNEAQ. Written as DNA, the CDR3 is TGTGCCAGCAGCTTAGAGAACTACAGGGGAATTGTCATGAACACTGAAGCTTTCTTT. It specifies CASSLENYRGIVMNTEAFF. The full variable domain, rest sourced from reference TRBV7-8 and TRBJ1-1, is GAGVSQSPRYKVAKRGQDVALRCDPISGHVSLFWYQQALGQGPEFLTYFQNEAQLDKSGLPSDRFFAERPEGSVSTLKIQRTQQEDSAVYLCASSLENYRGIVMNTEAFFGQGTRLTVV.

This clone showed up just a few times. The V call is TRBV6-5, the J call TRBJ2-2, with 7 nucleotides matching TRBD2. The V gene's germline CDR1 is MNHEY and CDR2 SVGAGI. The CDR3 is 13 amino acids. V lost 6 bases, J lost 7 bases, and 5 bases stayed unmatched. This chain's CDR3 is CASRDTGGGELFF. CDR3 DNA sequence: TGTGCCAGCAGAGACACGGGGGGCGGGGAGCTGTTTTTT.

The chain carries TRBV6-1 and TRBJ2-3, with TRBD2 matching 11 bases. The CDR3 length is 14 residues. CDR1 is MNHNS and CDR2 is SASEGT in the germline V gene. After removal of 6 bases from V and 4 bases from J, the junction contained 3 bases not matched to a gene. In DNA, the CDR3 is TGTGCCAGCAGGCTAGCGGGAGGTCCAGATACGCAGTATTTT. It yields the protein CASRLAGGPDTQYF.

This clone appeared a single time. The chain has TRBV5-1 and TRBJ2-2; 9 bases are a match to TRBD1. This CDR3 spans 16 amino acids. Losses at the gene ends were 3 bases for V and 6 bases for J; bases not matched to a gene: 9. Germline CDR1 reads SGHRS; CDR2 reads YFSETQ. This CDR3 reads CASSYGQGPRPGELFF. The CDR3 bases are TGCGCCAGCAGCTATGGACAGGGGCCTCGTCCCGGGGAGCTGTTTTTT.

A remark on this clone: In the same sample, other DNA sequences code for this CDR3. In DNA form, the CDR3 reads TGTGCCAGCAGCTTAGCTGGCCTAGACACAGATACGCAGTATTTT. Amino acid sequence: CASSLAGLDTDTQYF. The rearrangement links TRBV7-9 to TRBJ2-3; no firm D call. The V gene's germline CDR1 is SEHNR and CDR2 FQNEAQ (reference sequence). This CDR3 has 15 amino acids. The V end was cut by 0 bases, the J end by 2 bases, with 9 bases between.

The rearrangement joins TRBV5-6 to TRBJ2-4, with D tentatively TRBD1 (6 bases). The germline V and J ends were trimmed by 4 bases and 1 base, with 15 bases remaining between them. Germline V CDR1 and CDR2: SGHDT, YYEEEE. There are 16 residues in the CDR3. CDR3 nucleotide sequence: TGTGCCAGCAGCCGGACAGCCGTCTGGGCCAAAAACATTCAGTACTTC. It encodes CASSRTAVWAKNIQYF.

To note about this clone: A read error may account for a junction end that differs from germline. The rearrangement links TRBV20-1 to TRBJ1-1, with D perhaps matching TRBD1 (5 bases). CDR1 is DFQATT, CDR2 SNEGSKA, per germline (reference sequence). The CDR3 covers 9 residues. CDR3 protein: CSAREGAGF. CDR3 DNA sequence: TGCAGTGCTAGAGAAGGGGCCGGCTTT.

This chain uses TRBV1 with TRBJ2-7; no check of the table's D call, TRBD2, against the DNA was made. TRBV1 is noted as a pseudogene. The CDR3 extends over 17 amino acids. CDR3 coding DNA: TGCACCAGCAGCCAAGATTCCCTAGCGGGAGACGACTACGAGCAGTACTTC. Translation: CTSSQDSLAGDDYEQYF.

The chain links TRBV19 to TRBJ2-7; D may correspond to TRBD1 or TRBD2 (6 bases each). From germline, CDR1 is LNHDA and CDR2 SQIVND (reference sequence). This CDR3 comprises 15 residues. The V gene lost 6 bases and the J gene lost 2 bases, with 17 bases spanning the gap. CDR3 protein: CASSWRTEGAYEQYF. For the CDR3, the DNA is TGTGCCAGTAGCTGGCGGACGGAGGGGGCCTACGAGCAGTACTTC.